This is a list of T cell receptor beta chains from one sample in a study of T cells in Graves' hyperthyroidism and ophthalmopathy. MiXCR, applied by TCRdb to the multiplex PCR reads, yields one record per CDR3 protein. The table records around 690,000 distinct CDR3 sequences, 15% to 20% of them present only once. The specimen was blood. These receptors came from a man in his fifties or sixties with Graves' hyperthyroidism. The conserved cysteine and the conserved F or W are not part of the CDR3 here. The order of the fields is V gene, clone size, J gene, CDR3 protein. Some rows mark clone size as missing; the rest say once, few, many or name a class of expanded clone.

TRBV7-2	many	TRBJ2-7	ASSPGLAGTSYEQY
TRBV11-1	many	TRBJ2-5	ASRRGYGQETQY
TRBV7-9	many	TRBJ2-5	ASREGLAPETQY
TRBV14	NA	TRBJ2-1	ASSILNEQF
TRBV28	few	TRBJ2-7	ASGTTNYEQY
TRBV2	once	TRBJ2-7	ASLTSGSTQY
TRBV27	many	TRBJ1-4	ASSQRWAINEKLF
TRBV12-3/TRBV12-4	few	TRBJ2-4	ASSFGASGLKNIQY
TRBV2	many	TRBJ2-1	ASIKGLAYNEQF
TRBV28	many	TRBJ2-4	ASSSGQQAKNIQY
TRBV29-1	few	TRBJ1-1	SVPGHTEAF
TRBV13	many	TRBJ2-7	ASSPGRGLAHEQY
TRBV12-3/TRBV12-4	many	TRBJ2-1	ASRPGTGGYNEQF